The 30 T cell receptor beta chains below all came from one sample that was sequenced in a study of neurological immune-mediated disorders. TCRdb recomputed calls from the 5' RACE reads with MiXCR, one row per CDR3 protein. The sample carries roughly 40,000 distinct CDR3 sequences, roughly 2.5% recorded once. The specimen sequenced was PBMCs. The receptor source for this set is a man aged 50 to 60 with multiple sclerosis.

This clonotype has ten or more counts. The chain's CDR3 is CASSLSPGTNTEAFF. CDR3 in DNA: TGTGCCAGCAGTTTATCTCCAGGGACGAACACTGAAGCTTTCTTT. The rearrangement uses TRBV27 and TRBJ1-1, with D possibly TRBD1 on 5 matching bases. Trimming took off 0 bases at V and 1 base at J, with 9 bases between the two ends. The CDR3 has 15 amino acids. Germline CDR1 is MNHEY and CDR2 is SMNVEV (reference sequence).

At least ten counts were recorded for this clonotype. The rearrangement uses TRBV20-1 and TRBJ2-5; 9 bases line up with TRBD1. J gave up 5 bases and V 0 bases, and 10 bases lay outside the gene matches. Germline values: CDR1 DFQATT, CDR2 SNEGSKA (reference sequence). This CDR3 is 16 amino acids long. The CDR3 spells CSARDAWTGDLETQYF. The CDR3 DNA is TGCAGTGCTAGAGATGCTTGGACAGGGGACTTGGAGACCCAGTACTTC.

This clonotype was recorded many times. This chain uses TRBV7-2 with TRBJ2-6; D not resolved. This CDR3 comprises 15 residues. The V gene's germline CDR1 is SGHTA and CDR2 FQGNSA. V was clipped by 1 base and J by 1 base, with 5 bases between them. The CDR3 protein is CASSLEVSGANVLTF. CDR3 DNA sequence: TGTGCCAGCAGCTTAGAGGTATCTGGGGCCAACGTCCTGACTTTC.

This clonotype showed up many times. The chain couples TRBV20-1 to TRBJ1-5, with TRBD1 matching over 7 bases. Trimming cost V 1 base and J 9 bases; bases outside gene matches: 9. This CDR3 region has 14 residues. Germline CDR1 and CDR2: DFQATT and SNEGSKA (reference sequence). The CDR3 here is CSARAGQNVGPQHF. CDR3 in DNA: TGCAGTGCTAGAGCGGGACAGAATGTTGGGCCCCAGCATTTT.

There are a few counts of this clonotype. This chain uses TRBV7-2 with TRBJ2-3, with D possibly being TRBD2 (5 bases). Between the trimmed V and J ends, which lost 5 bases and 2 bases, there was a span of 11 bases. Germline lookup yields CDR1 SGHTA and CDR2 FQGNSA. The CDR3 covers 14 residues. The CDR3 region is CASSQDYYTDTQYF. In DNA form, the CDR3 reads TGTGCCAGCAGCCAAGACTATTACACAGATACGCAGTATTTT.

This clonotype was seen at least ten times. The chain links TRBV5-1 to TRBJ2-7; D may correspond to TRBD1 or TRBD2 (5 bases each). The germline CDR1 and CDR2 sequences are SGHRS and YFSETQ. The CDR3 is 15 amino acids. Trimming left V 4 bases short and J 4 bases short, with 18 bases between. DNA of the CDR3: TGCGCCAGCAGCACGGACTGGGAGAGGGGATACGAGCAGTACTTC. Protein product: CASSTDWERGYEQYF.

This clonotype was counted at least ten times. The rearrangement uses TRBV5-1 and TRBJ1-1; D possibly corresponds to TRBD1 (6 bases). Per the germline V gene, CDR1 is SGHRS and CDR2 is YFSETQ. V lost 4 bases to trimming and J lost 1 base, with 8 bases between them. CDR3 length equals 13 residues. The CDR3 here is CASSPTGNTEAFF. Written as DNA, the CDR3 is TGCGCCAGCAGCCCGACAGGGAACACTGAAGCTTTCTTT. The whole variable domain, remainder taken from reference TRBV5-1 and TRBJ1-1, is KAGVTQTPRYLIKTRGQQVTLSCSPISGHRSVSWYQQTPGQGLQFLFEYFSETQRNKGNFPGRFSGRQFSNSRSEMNVSTLELGDSALYLCASSPTGNTEAFFGQGTRLTVV.

This clonotype occurred many times. The chain recombines TRBV24-1 with TRBJ2-3, with D possibly TRBD2 on 5 matching bases. This CDR3 has 14 amino acids. V lost 6 bases to trimming and J lost 6 bases, with 15 bases between them. CDR1 and CDR2 (germline): KGHDR, SFDVKD. CDR3 loop: CATSRSGVQDTQYF. DNA of the CDR3: TGTGCCACCAGTCGGAGCGGAGTCCAGGATACGCAGTATTTT.

Many counts were recorded for this clonotype. The chain has TRBV5-5 and TRBJ1-3; maybe TRBD1 (5 bases). Looked up from germline, CDR1 is SGHKS and CDR2 is YYEKEE (reference sequence). V was cut by 0 bases and J by 3 bases, with 7 bases left in between. CDR3 length equals 14 residues. CDR3 region: CASSLAGDGNTIYF. CDR3 coding DNA: TGTGCCAGCAGCTTGGCGGGGGATGGAAACACCATATATTTT.

This clonotype has just a few counts. A clone one base away is much larger, so this may be a read error. This rearrangement joins TRBV3-1 to TRBJ1-1; tentatively, D is TRBD1 (5 bases). CDR1 and CDR2 from the germline V gene are LGHDT and YNNKEL (reference sequence). The CDR3 is 14 amino acids. The CDR3 DNA follows: TGTGCCAGCAGCCAAGAGGGAAAGGGGTCAGGGAACATCTTT. Protein: CASSQEGKGSGNIF.

This clonotype was recorded many times. CDR3 sequence reads: CASSLTSGEGETQYF. CDR3 in DNA: TGCGCCAGCAGCTTGACTAGCGGAGAGGGAGAGACCCAGTACTTC. The chain employs TRBV5-1 and TRBJ2-5; 8 bases line up with TRBD2. V dropped 1 base and J dropped 4; count of bases not matched to a gene: 6. Germline V gene lookup returns CDR1 SGHRS and CDR2 YFSETQ. The CDR3 has 15 amino acids. The full variable domain, in which reference TRBV5-1 and TRBJ2-5 provide the parts outside the CDR3, is KAGVTQTPRYLIKTRGQQVTLSCSPISGHRSVSWYQQTPGQGLQFLFEYFSETQRNKGNFPGRFSGRQFSNSRSEMNVSTLELGDSALYLCASSLTSGEGETQYFGPGTRLLVL.

This clonotype has a count of ten or more. V is TRBV20-1 and J is TRBJ1-5; D is uncertain. In germline, CDR1 is DFQATT, CDR2 SNEGSKA (reference sequence). Trimming removed 0 bases from V and 4 bases from J, with 4 bases in between. This CDR3 spans 12 amino acids. The CDR3 sequence: CSARDPNQPQHF. CDR3 nucleotides: TGCAGTGCTAGAGATCCGAATCAGCCCCAGCATTTT.

This clonotype has at least ten counts. This chain joins TRBV29-1 and TRBJ2-3; D is possibly TRBD1 (6 bases). The CDR3 is 15 residues long. From germline, CDR1 is SQVTM and CDR2 ANQGSEA. Trimming pared 6 bases from V and 2 bases from J, leaving 18 bases between. In DNA form, the CDR3 reads TGCAGCGTCGCGTCCGGGCCAGGGGCCACAGATACGCAGTATTTT. This gives the protein CSVASGPGATDTQYF.

Many counts were recorded for this clonotype. The CDR3 spells CASSSEYEQYF. In nucleotides, the CDR3 is TGCGCCAGCAGCTCCGAATACGAGCAGTACTTC. This sequence joins TRBV5-1 and TRBJ2-7, with D unresolved. Germline V lookup: CDR1 SGHRS, CDR2 YFSETQ. With 3 bases removed from V and 4 bases from J, the gap between germline ends came to 5 bases. The CDR3 has 11 residues.

This clonotype was detected many times. The chain is built from TRBV7-9 and TRBJ1-4; 7 nucleotides line up with TRBD1. This CDR3 has 17 residues. The germline CDR1 and CDR2 sequences are SEHNR and FQNEAQ (reference sequence). Trimming removed 2 bases from V and 5 bases from J; junction bases left unmatched: 11. Here the CDR3 DNA reads TGTGCCAGCAGCTTATGGGACAGTTTGGAAGTGAATGAAAAACTGTTTTTT. Translation gives CASSLWDSLEVNEKLFF. The full variable domain, in which reference TRBV7-9 and TRBJ1-4 provide the parts outside the CDR3, is DTGVSQNPRHKITKRGQNVTFRCDPISEHNRLYWYRQTLGQGPEFLTYFQNEAQLEKSRLLSDRFSAERPKGSFSTLEIQRTEQGDSAMYLCASSLWDSLEVNEKLFFGSGTQLSVL.

This clonotype was seen repeatedly, ten times or more. The chain links TRBV27 to TRBJ1-2; D is undetermined. Germline V gene lookup returns CDR1 MNHEY and CDR2 SMNVEV (reference sequence). This CDR3 is 13 amino acids long. Trimming left V 6 bases short and J 6 bases short, with 14 bases between. For the CDR3, the DNA is TGTGCCAGCAGCTCCTACCCGTACAATGGCTACACCTTC. Its translation is CASSSYPYNGYTF.

This clonotype was counted many times. V and J are TRBV20-1 and TRBJ2-1; 8 nucleotides match TRBD1. Germline CDR1 and CDR2: DFQATT and SNEGSKA (reference sequence). This CDR3 region has 14 residues. The ends lost 1 base at V and 4 bases at J; junction bases unmatched: 3. For the CDR3, the DNA is TGCAGTGCTAGAGCTAGGACAGGGTACAATGAGCAGTTCTTC. Protein product: CSARARTGYNEQFF.

This clonotype has a count of ten or more. One end of the junction does not line up with germline, which may come from a read error. The chain combines TRBV7-6 with TRBJ2-3; D not certain. This CDR3 is built from 13 residues. Germline lookup yields CDR1 SGHVS and CDR2 FNYEAQ. DNA of the CDR3: TGTGCCAGCAGTTTAGATAAGCCGGGTACGCAGTATTTT. Its translation is CASSLDKPGTQYF.

There are a few counts of this clonotype. Possible read error: a much larger clone is one base away. The chain links TRBV20-1 to TRBJ1-5; tentatively, D is TRBD1 (5 bases). The length of the CDR3 is 15 residues. Looked up from germline, CDR1 is DFQATT and CDR2 is SNEGSKA (reference sequence). This CDR3 is CSATSPGTVNQPQNF. The CDR3 DNA sequence: TGCAGTGCTACCAGTCCCGGGACGGTTAATCAGCCCCAGAATTTT.

There are many counts of this clonotype. The chain employs TRBV10-3 and TRBJ2-1, with D perhaps TRBD1 (5 bases). There are 11 residues in the CDR3. Trimming left V 3 bases short and J 9 bases short, with 6 bases between. Germline V gene lookup returns CDR1 ENHRY and CDR2 SYGVKD. The CDR3 nucleotides read TGTGCCATCAGTGAAGGGGTTGAGCAGTTCTTC. This encodes CAISEGVEQFF.

V usage is TRBV11-2 and J usage is TRBJ2-3; D uncertain. Germline V gene lookup returns CDR1 SGHAT and CDR2 FQNNGV. V was trimmed by 7 bases and J by 6 bases, leaving 14 bases between them. The CDR3 loop spans 13 amino acids. The CDR3 sequence: CASNNPARDTQYF. CDR3 DNA sequence: TGTGCCAGCAACAACCCAGCGCGGGATACGCAGTATTTT.

This clonotype was found many times. The J gene is TRBJ2-1, the V gene TRBV28; 7 nucleotides agree with TRBD1. CDR3 length: 14 residues. V lost 7 bases, J lost 2 bases, and 5 bases stayed unmatched. From germline, CDR1 is MDHEN and CDR2 SYDVKM. In nucleotides, the CDR3 is TGTGCCAGCACAGCGACAGGGACCTACAATGAGCAGTTCTTC. This encodes CASTATGTYNEQFF.

This clonotype was counted between two and nine times. Possible read error: a much larger clone is one base away. This CDR3 is missing its conserved last phenylalanine or tryptophan, likely due to a read error. This chain links TRBV20-1 with TRBJ2-4; D unresolved. The germline CDR1 and CDR2 sequences are DFQATT and SNEGSKA (reference sequence). The CDR3 consists of 13 residues. Trimming cost V 0 bases and J 0 bases, with 3 bases left between them. The CDR3 nucleotides are TGCAGTGCTAGAGACTTAGCCAAAAACATTCAGTACTGC. It translates to CSARDLAKNIQYC.

This clonotype was counted ten times or more. The CDR3 nucleotides read TGTGCCAGCAGTTTAGGACAGTCTGAGCAGTTCTTC. Protein product: CASSLGQSEQFF. The J gene is TRBJ2-1, the V gene TRBV12-3 or TRBV12-4; weak D call: TRBD1 (5 bases). CDR3 size: 12 residues. Trimming took off 1 base at V and 9 bases at J, with 7 bases between the two ends.

This clonotype was observed at least ten times. V usage is TRBV10-3 and J usage is TRBJ1-4, with D perhaps TRBD1 (5 bases). This CDR3 has 12 amino acids. CDR1 is ENHRY and CDR2 is SYGVKD in the germline V gene. Trimming removed 4 bases at V and 7 bases at J, with 7 bases between. This chain's CDR3 is CAISAGGEKLFF. The CDR3 DNA reads TGTGCCATCAGTGCCGGGGGTGAAAAACTGTTTTTT.

This clonotype was seen ten or more times. The chain combines TRBV7-9 with TRBJ2-2; D uncertain. Germline assignment: CDR1 SEHNR and CDR2 FQNEAQ (reference sequence). The CDR3 sequence is 12 residues long. The ends were cut back, 1 base at V and 5 bases at J, with 2 bases in the middle. The CDR3 loop reads CASSLVTGELFF. Written as DNA, the CDR3 is TGTGCCAGCAGCTTAGTTACCGGGGAGCTGTTTTTT.

Ten or more counts support this clonotype. The chain combines TRBV7-2 with TRBJ2-7; TRBD1 matches at 9 bases. Germline-derived CDR1 and CDR2 are SGHTA and FQGNSA. The ends lost 6 bases at V and 5 bases at J; junction bases unmatched: 5. The CDR3 spans 13 residues. The CDR3, as DNA: TGTGCCAGCAGAAGGACAGGGGAGCACGAGCAGTACTTC. As protein: CASRRTGEHEQYF.

There are many counts of this clonotype. The chain couples TRBV12-3 or TRBV12-4 to TRBJ2-2, with D perhaps TRBD2 (6 bases). The CDR3 spans 15 residues. Between the trimmed V and J ends, which lost 7 bases and 5 bases, there was a span of 17 bases. DNA for the CDR3: TGTGCCAGCAACATCGGGCAGGCGGGGACCGGGGAGCTGTTTTTT. Its protein product is CASNIGQAGTGELFF.

This clonotype was seen repeatedly, ten times or more. The genes are TRBV7-8 and TRBJ2-5; 10 positions agree with TRBD1. Germline V gene sequence: CDR1 SGHVS, CDR2 FQNEAQ. The CDR3 has 17 amino acids. V lost 1 base, J lost 5 bases, and 10 bases stayed unmatched. The CDR3, as DNA: TGTGCCAGCAGCTTAGTGACAGGGGGCGGATTAGGGGAGACCCAGTACTTC. This translates into CASSLVTGGGLGETQYF.

This clonotype was detected many times. The V gene is TRBV6-5, the J gene TRBJ1-2; 8 positions match TRBD1. CDR3 length equals 15 residues. V trimming: 0 bases; J trimming: 4 bases; junction bases outside the gene matches: 4. Per the germline V gene, CDR1 is MNHEY and CDR2 is SVGAGI. As DNA, the CDR3 is TGTGCCAGCAGTTACTCCGGACAGGGCATCTATGGCTACACCTTC. Its translation is CASSYSGQGIYGYTF.